A single sample gave rise to the 14 T cell receptor beta chains below, sequenced in a study of T cells in Graves' hyperthyroidism and ophthalmopathy. Amplified regions were TCR beta CDR3 sequences from RNA transcripts. Carried out on the TCR CDR3, a first-round RT-PCR used the HTBI primer set. TCRdb fed the multiplex PCR reads into MiXCR, producing one record per CDR3 protein. The sample has under 350,000 distinct CDR3 sequences, 15% to 20% seen once. Source material: blood. The receptors come from a woman aged 60-75 years with Graves' ophthalmopathy.

The V call is TRBV19, the J call TRBJ2-3, with 10 nucleotides matching TRBD2. The CDR3 spans 16 residues. The germline V gene encodes CDR1 LNHDA and CDR2 SQIVND (reference sequence). J was trimmed by 8 bases and V by 0 bases; bases with no gene match: 8. The DNA of the CDR3 is TGTGCCAGTAGTATAGATGGTACTAGCGGGGATGGTACGCAGTATTTT. It specifies CASSIDGTSGDGTQYF.

This clonotype was observed at least ten times. The chain combines TRBV11-2 with TRBJ2-1; possible D gene TRBD1, 5 bases. The CDR3 has 15 amino acids. CDR1 and CDR2 (germline): SGHAT, FQNNGV. V gave up 3 bases and J gave up 4 bases, with 13 bases separating them. The CDR3 sequence: CASSLLDRAYNEQFF. The CDR3 nucleotides are TGTGCCAGCAGCTTGTTAGACAGAGCATACAATGAGCAGTTCTTC. The full variable domain, completed using reference TRBV11-2 and TRBJ2-1, is EAGVAQSPRYKIIEKRQSVAFWCNPISGHATLYWYQQILGQGPKLLIQFQNNGVVDDSQLPKDRFSAERLKGVDSTLKIQPAKLEDSAVYLCASSLLDRAYNEQFFGPGTRLTVL.

This clonotype was counted many times. The chain recombines TRBV7-2 with TRBJ2-7; 7 bases line up with TRBD2. The length of the CDR3 is 15 residues. Germline assignment: CDR1 SGHTA and CDR2 FQGNSA. V was clipped by 0 bases and J by 3 bases; unmatched bases: 5. The CDR3 nucleotides read TGTGCCAGCAGCTTAGCGCGCGGGAGAAACTACGAGCAGTACTTC. It encodes CASSLARGRNYEQYF.

The sample holds a few counts of this clonotype. Here the CDR3 DNA reads TGTGCCAGCAGCCCCGGACTAGCGGGGGGGCTAGCCAAAAACATTCAGTACTTC. Translated: CASSPGLAGGLAKNIQYF. J is TRBJ2-4 and V is TRBV7-2, with TRBD2 matching over 15 bases. The ends lost 5 bases at V and 0 bases at J; junction bases unmatched: 5. CDR3 size: 18 residues. Looked up from germline, CDR1 is SGHTA and CDR2 is FQGNSA.

This clonotype was counted ten times or more. This rearrangement joins TRBV20-1 to TRBJ2-7, with TRBD2 matching 9 bases. Germline CDR1 is DFQATT and CDR2 is SNEGSKA (reference sequence). The CDR3 is made up of 15 amino acids. The ends lost 6 bases at V and 6 bases at J; junction bases unmatched: 15. DNA of the CDR3: TGCAGTGCAGTCTTAGCGGGAGTGAGGATACGCGAGCAGTACTTC. This encodes CSAVLAGVRIREQYF.

With respect to this clonotype: Just one base apart from a much larger clone, this may be a read error. The CDR3 carries no conserved terminal phenylalanine or tryptophan, so it likely arises from a read error. This chain joins TRBV29-1 and TRBJ1-5; D is unclear. The length of the CDR3 is 12 residues. Germline V gene data show CDR1 as SQVTM and CDR2 as ANQGSEA. V was cut by 7 bases and J by 4 bases, with 11 bases left in between. CDR3 bases: TGCAGCGCTAAGGGCCAGAATCAGCCCCAGCATCTT. As protein: CSAKGQNQPQHL.

The table lists this clonotype with many counts. V usage is TRBV20-1 and J usage is TRBJ2-3; 8 nucleotides match TRBD2. V was clipped by 1 base and J by 4 bases; unmatched bases: 4. In germline, CDR1 is DFQATT, CDR2 SNEGSKA (reference sequence). The CDR3 spans 14 residues. The CDR3 reads CSARGPGRADTQYF. CDR3 bases: TGCAGTGCTAGAGGTCCCGGGAGGGCAGATACGCAGTATTTT.

This clonotype was recorded at least ten times. The CDR3 region has the DNA TGCAGCGTTGATGAGGGGGGCACAGATACGCAGTATTTT. As protein: CSVDEGGTDTQYF. The chain has TRBV29-1 and TRBJ2-3; maybe TRBD1 (6 bases). The germline V gene encodes CDR1 SQVTM and CDR2 ANQGSEA. V lost 3 bases, J lost 1 base, and 8 bases lay in between. This CDR3 is 13 amino acids long.

With regard to this clonotype: A read error may be the cause here, since a much bigger clone is one base away. The genes are TRBV9 and TRBJ2-7; D perhaps matches TRBD1 (7 bases). The germline V gene has CDR1 SGDLS and CDR2 YYNGEE. The CDR3 runs to 15 residues. As DNA, the CDR3 is TGTGCCAGCGGCGTAGGAGGGGGCGCCTTCATTGAGCAGTACTTC. It codes for CASGVGGGAFIEQYF.

Only a few counts were recorded for this clonotype. The V call is TRBV5-1, the J call TRBJ2-3; D not resolved. Per germline, CDR1 SGHRS and CDR2 YFSETQ. There are 15 residues in the CDR3. V was cut by 2 bases and J by 0 bases, with 10 bases left in between. CDR3 protein: CASSLGGSSTDTQYF. The CDR3 region has the DNA TGCGCCAGCAGCTTAGGCGGATCAAGCACAGATACGCAGTATTTT.

This clonotype was detected ten times or more. V is TRBV28 and J is TRBJ2-7, with D unresolved. V was trimmed by 2 bases and J by 7 bases, leaving 18 bases between them. CDR1 is MDHEN and CDR2 is SYDVKM in the germline V gene. The CDR3 length is 15 residues. The CDR3 region has the DNA TGTGCCAGCAGTTTAGGTCGGGCCTCGATTGGGGAGCAGTACTTC. Protein product: CASSLGRASIGEQYF.

This clonotype was counted many times. V is TRBV28 and J is TRBJ2-1; 13 bases fit TRBD2. The CDR3 is made up of 14 amino acids. V lost 7 bases to trimming and J lost 9 bases; unmatched junction nucleotides: 6. Germline CDR1 reads MDHEN; CDR2 reads SYDVKM. The CDR3: CASKGLAGRGEQFF. The CDR3 DNA reads TGTGCCAGCAAGGGACTAGCGGGACGGGGTGAGCAGTTCTTC. The full variable domain, in which reference TRBV28 and TRBJ2-1 provide the parts outside the CDR3, is DVKVTQSSRYLVKRTGEKVFLECVQDMDHENMFWYRQDPGLGLRLIYFSYDVKMKEKGDIPEGYSVSREKKERFSLILESASTNQTSMYLCASKGLAGRGEQFFGPGTRLTVL.

The V call is TRBV4-2, the J call TRBJ1-1, with D hard to call. The CDR3 has 14 residues. The V gene's germline CDR1 is LGHNA and CDR2 YNFKEQ. V was trimmed by 2 bases and J by 1 base, leaving 8 bases between them. The CDR3 DNA follows: TGTGCCAGCAGCCAACATACAGCGAACACTGAAGCTTTCTTT. This encodes CASSQHTANTEAFF.

This clonotype came up many times. J is TRBJ1-1 and V is TRBV11-2; TRBD1 might be the D (6 bases). The germline V gene encodes CDR1 SGHAT and CDR2 FQNNGV. The V and J ends lost 5 bases and 11 bases respectively, with 18 bases between them. The CDR3 is 13 amino acids. In nucleotides, the CDR3 is TGTGCCAGCAGCATCCGGGACATAGCTTCGGCTTTCTTT. Protein sequence: CASSIRDIASAFF. The full variable domain, its missing parts supplied by reference TRBV11-2 and TRBJ1-1, is EAGVAQSPRYKIIEKRQSVAFWCNPISGHATLYWYQQILGQGPKLLIQFQNNGVVDDSQLPKDRFSAERLKGVDSTLKIQPAKLEDSAVYLCASSIRDIASAFFGQGTRLTVV.